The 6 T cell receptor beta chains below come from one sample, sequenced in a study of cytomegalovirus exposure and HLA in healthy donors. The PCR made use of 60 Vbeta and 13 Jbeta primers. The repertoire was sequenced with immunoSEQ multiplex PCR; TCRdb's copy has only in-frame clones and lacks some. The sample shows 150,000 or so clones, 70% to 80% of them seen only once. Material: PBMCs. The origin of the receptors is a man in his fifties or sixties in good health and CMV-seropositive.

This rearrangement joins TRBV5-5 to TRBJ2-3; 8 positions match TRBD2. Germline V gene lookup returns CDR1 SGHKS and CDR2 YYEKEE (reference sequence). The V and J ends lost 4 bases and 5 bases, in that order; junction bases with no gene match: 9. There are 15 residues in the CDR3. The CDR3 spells CASSVGTSSVDTQYF. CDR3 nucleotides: TGTGCCAGCAGCGTCGGGACTAGTTCCGTAGATACGCAGTATTTT.

CDR3 sequence: CATHLPGQANEKLFF. CDR3 coding DNA: TGTGCCACCCACCTCCCGGGACAGGCTAATGAAAAACTGTTTTTT. This sequence joins TRBV15 and TRBJ1-4, with 8 bases identical to TRBD1. V lost 8 bases to trimming and J lost 3 bases; unmatched junction nucleotides: 8. Germline-derived CDR1 and CDR2 are LNHNV and YYDKDF (reference sequence). CDR3 length: 15 residues.

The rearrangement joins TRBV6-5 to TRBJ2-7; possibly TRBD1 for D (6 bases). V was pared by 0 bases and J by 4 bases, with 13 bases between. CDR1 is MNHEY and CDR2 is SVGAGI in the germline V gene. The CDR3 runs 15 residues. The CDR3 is CASSYSISDSYEQYF. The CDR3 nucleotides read TGTGCCAGCAGTTACTCAATTTCGGACAGTTACGAGCAGTACTTC.

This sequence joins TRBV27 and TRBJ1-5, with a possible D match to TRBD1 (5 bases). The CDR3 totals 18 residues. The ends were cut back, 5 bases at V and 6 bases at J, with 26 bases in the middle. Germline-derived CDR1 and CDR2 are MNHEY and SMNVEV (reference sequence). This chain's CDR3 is CASSPKAREGRVAQPQHF. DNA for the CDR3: TGTGCCAGCAGTCCCAAGGCCCGGGAGGGGCGCGTAGCTCAGCCCCAGCATTTT.

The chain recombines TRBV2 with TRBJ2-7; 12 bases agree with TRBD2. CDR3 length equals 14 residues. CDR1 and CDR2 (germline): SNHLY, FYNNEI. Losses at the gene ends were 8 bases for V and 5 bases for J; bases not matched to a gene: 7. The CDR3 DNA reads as TGTGCCAGCCGTCAGGGACTAGCGGGCCACGAGCAGTACTTC. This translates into CASRQGLAGHEQYF.

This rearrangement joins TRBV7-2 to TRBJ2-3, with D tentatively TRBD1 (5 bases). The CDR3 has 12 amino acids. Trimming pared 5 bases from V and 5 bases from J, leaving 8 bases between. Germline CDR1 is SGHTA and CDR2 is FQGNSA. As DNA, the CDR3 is TGTGCCAGCAGCATCAGGGAAGATACGCAGTATTTT. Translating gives CASSIREDTQYF.